This TCR beta chain was captured in a study of human T cells and chemical hapten exposure. Study overall: How much TCR each sample yielded varied, mostly because pooled library volumes differed slightly. Overall study results and limits: Sensitization with DPC brought no change to TCRs above 1 in 1000 in frequency.

Time point denoted: healthy volunteer bleed at 6 weeks. Unfractionated whole blood served as the source for total RNA extraction. Trimming left V 6 bases short and J 3 bases short, with 8 bases between. CDR3 size: 13 residues. Germline lookup yields CDR1 ENHRY and CDR2 SYGVKD. The library labeled individual cDNA molecules by adding unique molecular identifiers to them. In the original processing: Per sample, the median was roughly 96,000 TCRs, with values from roughly 23,000 to 640,000. TCRdb reprocessed the RACE reads with MiXCR, giving one entry per CDR3 protein. Clone size and V and J calls follow TCRdb, not the original study. The sample holds 60,000 to 90,000 distinct CDR3 sequences, around 9.4% seen once. In this sample, this clonotype turned up a few times. Its specificity is not known.

The receptor was isolated from a female donor in good health. Some clones in this sample may be carry-over from other donors' samples. Sequencing input: whole blood. The V call is TRBV10-3, the J call TRBJ1-4; D is unresolved. The CDR3 bases are TGTGCCATCAGAGCAACAGCTAATGAAAAACTGTTTTTT. Residues: CAIRATANEKLFF.